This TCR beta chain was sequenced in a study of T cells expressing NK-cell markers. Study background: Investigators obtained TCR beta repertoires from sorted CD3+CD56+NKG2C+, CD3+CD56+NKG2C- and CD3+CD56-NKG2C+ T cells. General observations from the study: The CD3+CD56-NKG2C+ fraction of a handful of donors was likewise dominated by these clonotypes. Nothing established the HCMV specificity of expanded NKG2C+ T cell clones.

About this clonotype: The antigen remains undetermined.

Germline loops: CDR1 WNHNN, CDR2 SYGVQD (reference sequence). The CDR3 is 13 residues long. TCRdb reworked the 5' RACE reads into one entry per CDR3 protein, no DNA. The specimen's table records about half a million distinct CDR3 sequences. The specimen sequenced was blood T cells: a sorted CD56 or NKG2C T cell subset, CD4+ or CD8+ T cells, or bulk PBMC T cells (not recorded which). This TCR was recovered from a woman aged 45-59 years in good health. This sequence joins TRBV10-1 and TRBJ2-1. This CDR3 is CASISENRDEQFF.